Reported below is one TCR beta chain. TCRdb's copy holds only in-frame clones and misses some; the assay was immunoSEQ multiplex PCR. The profile shows roughly 130,000 clones, about 86% of them singletons. V lost 6 bases and J 2 bases, leaving 25 bases between the germline ends. The CDR3 has 19 amino acids. Germline CDR1 and CDR2: LGHDT and YNNKEL (reference sequence). These data come from a study of T cell responses to AZD1222 COVID-19 vaccine. The source material was peripheral blood, sampled on day 0 of AZD1222 vaccination. The sequence derives from an adult in good health. The rearrangement joins TRBV3-1 (or the pseudogene TRBV3-2) to TRBJ1-4; D remains ambiguous. The CDR3 region is CASRKKGGWLMGTNEKLFF. In DNA, the CDR3 is TGTGCCAGCAGGAAAAAGGGCGGTTGGTTGATGGGGACTAATGAAAAACTGTTTTTT.